This TCR beta chain was profiled in a study of blood T cell repertoires in COVID-19. Study-wide context: Sites across the United States, Italy and Spain contributed samples from acute and convalescent COVID-19.

For recovered donors of Cohort 3, there were two negative PCRs, clearance, or symptom resolution. There are 16 residues in the CDR3. Per germline, CDR1 SGHTA and CDR2 FQGNSA. The V and J ends lost 5 bases and 10 bases respectively, with 24 bases between them. Here immunoSEQ multiplex PCR was the method, and the copy in TCRdb shows in-frame clones only, minus some. The sample shows under 200,000 clones, approximately 82% of them seen only once. Sequencing used PBMCs or T cells enriched from blood (not recorded which). This chain uses TRBV7-2 with TRBJ1-5; possibly TRBD1 for D (6 bases). The sequence came from a woman between 45 and 65 years old who had recovered from COVID-19. CDR3 sequence (DNA): TGTGCCAGCAGCCTCGGACAGAGCCCTGGCAATCGACCCCAGCATTTT. This gives the protein CASSLGQSPGNRPQHF.